Described below is a single T cell receptor (beta chain) sequence and its context. The antigen remains undetermined. Sequencing was performed with immunoSEQ multiplex PCR; in TCRdb, only in-frame clones are kept and a portion is missing. The data hold 120,000 to 150,000 clones, with approximately 90% observed a single time. This entry comes from a study of T cell responses to AZD1222 COVID-19 vaccine. Findings of the study overall: Repertoires were obtained only post-peak T cell response. The CD4 TCRs associated with vaccination extended across spike and predominated at 160-218 and 743-854.

This specimen consisted of peripheral blood, obtained on day 0 of AZD1222 vaccination. This receptor was identified in an adult in good health.

DNA of the CDR3: TGTGCCAGCAGTTATCCCGGGCGCAACGAGCAGTACTTC. Translated: CASSYPGRNEQYF. The rearrangement links TRBV6-5 to TRBJ2-7, with unresolved D. CDR3 size: 13 residues. V was shortened by 3 bases and J by 5 bases, with 11 bases between the two germline ends. Germline V gives CDR1 MNHEY, CDR2 SVGAGI.